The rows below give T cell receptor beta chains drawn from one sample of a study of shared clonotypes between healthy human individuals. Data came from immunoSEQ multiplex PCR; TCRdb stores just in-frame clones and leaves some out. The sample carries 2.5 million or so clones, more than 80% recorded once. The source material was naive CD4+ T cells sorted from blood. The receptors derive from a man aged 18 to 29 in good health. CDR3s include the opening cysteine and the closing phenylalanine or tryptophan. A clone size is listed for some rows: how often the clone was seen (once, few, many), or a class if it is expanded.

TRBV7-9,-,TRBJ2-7,CASRQTGVHEQYF
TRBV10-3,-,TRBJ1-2,CAISDKDLITRTF
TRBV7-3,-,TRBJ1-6,CASSLTRNSPLHF
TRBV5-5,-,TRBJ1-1,CASAPEGQGRLNTEAFF
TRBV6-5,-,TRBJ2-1,CASRTGTGRNEQFF
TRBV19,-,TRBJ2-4,CASSREGTKNIQYF
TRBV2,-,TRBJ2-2,CASSEEGATGELFF
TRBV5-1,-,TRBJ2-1,CASSSGGAVSYNEQFF
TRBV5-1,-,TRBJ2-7,CASSLEGTVYEQYF
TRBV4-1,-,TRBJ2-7,CASSQDKVRRAGDTYEQYF
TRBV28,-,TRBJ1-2,CASSDRGSSGYTF
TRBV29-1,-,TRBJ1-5,CSVGGGDNQPQHF
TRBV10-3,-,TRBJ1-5,CAISESEGPQHF
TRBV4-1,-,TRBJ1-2,CASSQPVRGGMGNGYTF
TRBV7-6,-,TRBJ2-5,CASSPWGDIKETQYF
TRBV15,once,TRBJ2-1,CATSRAGLGNNEQFF
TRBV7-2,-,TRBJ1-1,CASSPSRTNTEAFF
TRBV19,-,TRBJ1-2,CASSIPGVDYGYTF
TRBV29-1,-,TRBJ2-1,CSVERTSGNNEQFF
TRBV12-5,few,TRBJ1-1,CASGLSDRPNTEAFF
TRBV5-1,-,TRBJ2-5,CASSLLAGIQETQYF
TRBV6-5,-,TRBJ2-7,CASGRSGTGVYEQYF
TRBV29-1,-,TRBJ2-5,CSVAGEETQYF
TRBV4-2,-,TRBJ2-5,CASSPGQSQETQYF
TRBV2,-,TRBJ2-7,CASSEGLAGAYEQYF
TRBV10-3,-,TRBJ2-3,CAISESTSHTDTQYF
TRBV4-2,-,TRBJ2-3,CASSSQTSTDTQYF
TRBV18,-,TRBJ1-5,CASSPRQGPNQPQHF
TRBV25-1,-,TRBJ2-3,CASSIGQARSADTQYF
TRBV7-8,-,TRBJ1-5,CASSLEGGQVNQPQHF
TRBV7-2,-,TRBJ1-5,CASSWGGTINQPQHF
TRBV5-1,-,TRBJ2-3,CASSLPSDTQYF
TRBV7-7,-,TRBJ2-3,CASSQGLAGADTQYF
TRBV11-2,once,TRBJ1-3,CASSDHRTGPGNTIYF
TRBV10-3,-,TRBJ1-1,CAVLQGAASEAFF
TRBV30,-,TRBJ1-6,CAWSGAGVRNSPLHF
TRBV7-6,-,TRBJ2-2,CASSPTFWEANTGELFF
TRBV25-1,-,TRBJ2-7,CATREGGNYEQYF
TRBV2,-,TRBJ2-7,CASRTTSGGPLEQYF
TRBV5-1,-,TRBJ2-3,CASTSAGGFTDTQYF
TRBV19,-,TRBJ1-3,CASRATGPTGNTIYF
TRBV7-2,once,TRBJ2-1,CASSSRLPYNEQFF
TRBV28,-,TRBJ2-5,CASREDLQETQYF
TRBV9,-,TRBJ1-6,CASSPQTGGASPLHF
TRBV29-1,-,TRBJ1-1,CSVTPYYVKGGTEAFF
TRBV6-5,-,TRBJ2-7,CASRDTGTGSYEQYF
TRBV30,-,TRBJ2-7,CAWGAGQSSYEQYF